This T cell receptor (beta chain) derives from a study of shared clonotypes between healthy human individuals. Findings and caveats of the study: Some naive CD4 clonotypes, 5% to 5.5%, turned up in common across a handful of donors. Relative to clonotypes present in all four donors, those not shared had lower generation probabilities.

Germline-derived CDR1 and CDR2 are SQVTM and ANQGSEA. The V end lost 4 bases, the J end lost 0 bases, and 9 bases lay between the germline ends. This CDR3 has 13 amino acids. The assay was immunoSEQ multiplex PCR, and TCRdb's table has in-frame clones only and misses some. The data hold 740,000 or so clones, with 55% to 85% observed a single time. This clone was seen more than once but under ten times. Its antigen remains unknown. The source material was memory CD4+ T cells sorted from blood. Sample subset: CD45RA-negative fraction. The V and J genes are TRBV29-1 and TRBJ1-1; D is undetermined. This sequence was found in a young woman in good health. DNA of the CDR3: TGCAGCGTTGGAAGCACCTTGAACACTGAAGCTTTCTTT. Translation gives CSVGSTLNTEAFF. Together with reference TRBV29-1 and TRBJ1-1, the CDR3 gives the full variable domain: SAVISQKPSRDICQRGTSLTIQCQVDSQVTMMFWYRQQPGQSLTLIATANQGSEATYESGFVIDKFPISRPNLTFSTLTVSNMSPEDSSIYLCSVGSTLNTEAFFGQGTRLTVV.